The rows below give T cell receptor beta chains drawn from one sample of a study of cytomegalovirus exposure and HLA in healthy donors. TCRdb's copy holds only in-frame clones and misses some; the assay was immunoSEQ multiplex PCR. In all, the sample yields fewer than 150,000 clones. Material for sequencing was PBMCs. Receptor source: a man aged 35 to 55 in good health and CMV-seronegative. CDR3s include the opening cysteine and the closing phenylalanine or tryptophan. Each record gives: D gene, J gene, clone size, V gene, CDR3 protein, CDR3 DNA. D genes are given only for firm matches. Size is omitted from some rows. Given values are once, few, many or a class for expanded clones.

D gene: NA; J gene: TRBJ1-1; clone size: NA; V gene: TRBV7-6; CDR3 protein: CASSLGLINTEAFF; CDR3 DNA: TGTGCCAGCAGCTTAGGGCTGATTAACACTGAAGCTTTCTTT
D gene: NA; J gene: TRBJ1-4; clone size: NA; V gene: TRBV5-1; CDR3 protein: CASSLLGGQGEKLFF; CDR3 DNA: TGCGCCAGCAGCCTACTGGGAGGGCAAGGTGAAAAACTGTTTTTT
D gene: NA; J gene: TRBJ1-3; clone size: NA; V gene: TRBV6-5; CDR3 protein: CASSAYSRYTIYF; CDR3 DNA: TGTGCCAGCAGTGCCTACAGCCGATACACCATATATTTT
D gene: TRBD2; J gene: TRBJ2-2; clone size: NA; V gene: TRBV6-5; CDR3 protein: CASSQREAGELFF; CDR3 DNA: TGTGCCAGCAGTCAACGGGAGGCCGGGGAGCTGTTTTTT
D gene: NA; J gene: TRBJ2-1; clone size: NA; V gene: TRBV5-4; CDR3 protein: CASSARGEQFF; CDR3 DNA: TGTGCCAGCAGCGCTAGGGGTGAGCAGTTCTTC
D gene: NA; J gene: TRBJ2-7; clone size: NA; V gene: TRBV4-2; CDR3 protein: CASSQVVPVSSYEQYF; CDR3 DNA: TGTGCCAGCAGCCAAGTTGTACCAGTAAGCTCCTACGAGCAGTACTTC
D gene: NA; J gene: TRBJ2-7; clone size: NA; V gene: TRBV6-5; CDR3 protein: CASSYSEDFMYEQYF; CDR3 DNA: TGTGCCAGCAGTTACAGCGAGGACTTCATGTACGAGCAGTACTTC
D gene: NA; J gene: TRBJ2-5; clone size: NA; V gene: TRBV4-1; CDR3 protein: CASSQEGGQETQYF; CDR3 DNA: TGCGCCAGCAGCCAAGAGGGAGGTCAAGAGACCCAGTACTTC
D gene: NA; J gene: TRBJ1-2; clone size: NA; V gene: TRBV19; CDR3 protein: CASSILGDLGGYTF; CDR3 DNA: TGTGCCAGTAGTATCTTGGGAGACCTGGGAGGCTACACCTTC
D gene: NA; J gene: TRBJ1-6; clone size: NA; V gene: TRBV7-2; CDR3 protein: CASSTDSLNSPLHF; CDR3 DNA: TGTGCCAGCAGCACGGACAGCCTAAATTCACCCCTCCACTTT
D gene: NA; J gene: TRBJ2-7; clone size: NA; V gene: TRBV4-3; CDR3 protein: CASSQDLSFRPGNEQYF; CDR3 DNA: TGCGCCAGCAGCCAAGATCTATCCTTTCGGCCCGGGAACGAGCAGTACTTC
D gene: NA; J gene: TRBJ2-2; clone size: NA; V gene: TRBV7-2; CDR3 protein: CASSRGLTGELFF; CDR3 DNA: TGTGCCAGCAGCCGCGGGCTCACCGGGGAGCTGTTTTTT
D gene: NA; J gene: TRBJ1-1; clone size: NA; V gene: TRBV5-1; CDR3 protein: CASSSDGRGGNTEAFF; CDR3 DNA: TGCGCCAGCAGCTCGGACGGACGGGGGGGAAACACTGAAGCTTTCTTT
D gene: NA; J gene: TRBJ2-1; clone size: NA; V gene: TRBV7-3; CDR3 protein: CASSMSVYNEQFF; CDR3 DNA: TGTGCCAGCAGCATGTCCGTATACAATGAGCAGTTCTTC
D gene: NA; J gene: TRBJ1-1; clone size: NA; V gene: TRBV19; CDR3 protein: CASSIGGRRTDTEAFF; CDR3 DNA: TGTGCCAGTAGTATAGGCGGACGACGGACTGACACTGAAGCTTTCTTT
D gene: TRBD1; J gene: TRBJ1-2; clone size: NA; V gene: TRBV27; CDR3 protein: CASSRDRAVLYGYTF; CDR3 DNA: TGTGCCAGCAGCCGGGACAGGGCCGTCCTATATGGCTACACCTTC
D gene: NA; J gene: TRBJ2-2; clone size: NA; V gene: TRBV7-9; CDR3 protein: CASSQRTAQGTGELFF; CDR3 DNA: TGTGCCAGCAGCCAGAGGACGGCCCAGGGGACCGGGGAGCTGTTTTTT
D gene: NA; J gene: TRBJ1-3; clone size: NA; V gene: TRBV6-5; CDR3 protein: CASSYEPGNTIYF; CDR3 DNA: TGTGCCAGCAGTTACGAGCCTGGAAACACCATATATTTT
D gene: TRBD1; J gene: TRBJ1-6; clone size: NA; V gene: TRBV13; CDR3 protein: CASKGTGTGGYDSPLHF; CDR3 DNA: TGTGCCAGCAAGGGCACCGGGACAGGGGGCTACGATTCACCCCTCCACTTT
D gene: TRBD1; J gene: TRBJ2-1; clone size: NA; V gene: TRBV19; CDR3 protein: CASSRQGASPYNEQFF; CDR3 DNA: TGTGCCAGTAGCCGACAGGGGGCGAGCCCCTACAATGAGCAGTTCTTC
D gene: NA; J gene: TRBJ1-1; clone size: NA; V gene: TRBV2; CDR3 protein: CASSENAGRWSEAFF; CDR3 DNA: TGTGCCAGCAGTGAAAATGCAGGCCGGTGGTCTGAAGCTTTCTTT
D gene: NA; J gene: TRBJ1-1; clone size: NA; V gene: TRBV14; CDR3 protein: CASSPPGHGMNTEAFF; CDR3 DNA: TGTGCCAGCAGCCCGCCGGGACACGGTATGAACACTGAAGCTTTCTTT
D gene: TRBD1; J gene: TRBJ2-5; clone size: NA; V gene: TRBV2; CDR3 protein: CASSEGTGLFEQYF; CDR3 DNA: TGTGCCAGCAGTGAAGGGACAGGGTTGTTTGAGCAGTACTTC
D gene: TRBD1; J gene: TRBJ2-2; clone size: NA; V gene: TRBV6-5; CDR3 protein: CASSYSGTGDTGELFF; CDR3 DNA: TGTGCCAGCAGTTACTCGGGGACAGGTGACACCGGGGAGCTGTTTTTT
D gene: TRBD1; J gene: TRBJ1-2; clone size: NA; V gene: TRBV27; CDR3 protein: CASSPHRGYGYTF; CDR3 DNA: TGTGCCAGCAGTCCTCACAGGGGCTATGGCTACACCTTC
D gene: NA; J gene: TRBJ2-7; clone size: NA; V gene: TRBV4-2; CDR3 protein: CASSQLAVSTILYEQYF; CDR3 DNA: TGTGCCAGCAGCCAACTCGCCGTTTCGACTATTCTCTACGAGCAGTACTTC
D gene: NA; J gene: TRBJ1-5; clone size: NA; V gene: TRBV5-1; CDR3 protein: CASSFGGADNQPQHF; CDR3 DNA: TGCGCCAGCAGCTTCGGTGGGGCGGACAATCAGCCCCAGCATTTT
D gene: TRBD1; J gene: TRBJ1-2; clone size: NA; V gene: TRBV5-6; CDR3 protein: CASSLAGTGPGGYTF; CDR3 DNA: TGTGCCAGCAGCTTGGCCGGGACAGGGCCGGGGGGCTACACCTTC
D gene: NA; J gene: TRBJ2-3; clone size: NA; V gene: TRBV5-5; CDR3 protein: CASSLDRLTDTQYF; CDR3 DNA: TGTGCCAGCAGCTTGGACAGGCTCACAGATACGCAGTATTTT
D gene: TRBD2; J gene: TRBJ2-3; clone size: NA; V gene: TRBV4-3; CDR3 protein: CASSPSGSSGGRADTQYF; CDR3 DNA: TGCGCCAGCAGCCCTTCTGGTTCTAGCGGGGGGCGGGCAGATACGCAGTATTTT
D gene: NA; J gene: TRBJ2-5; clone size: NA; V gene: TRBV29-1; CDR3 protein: CSVVPSRYQETQYF; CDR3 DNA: TGCAGCGTTGTCCCATCTCGCTATCAAGAGACCCAGTACTTC
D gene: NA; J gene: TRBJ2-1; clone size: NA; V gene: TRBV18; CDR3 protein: CASSQATGGEQFF; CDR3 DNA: TGTGCCAGCTCACAAGCTACCGGAGGAGAGCAGTTCTTC
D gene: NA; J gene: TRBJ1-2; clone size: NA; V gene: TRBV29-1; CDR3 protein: CSGLRREGGYTF; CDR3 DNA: TGCAGCGGACTTCGCAGGGAGGGGGGCTACACCTTC
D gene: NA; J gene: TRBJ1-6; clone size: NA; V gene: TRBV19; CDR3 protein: CASSMGNRAWGNSPLHF; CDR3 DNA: TGTGCCAGTAGTATGGGGAACAGGGCTTGGGGTAATTCACCCCTCCACTTT
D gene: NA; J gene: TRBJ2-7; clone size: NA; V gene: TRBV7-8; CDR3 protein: CASSGGYYEQYF; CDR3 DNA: TGTGCCAGCAGCGGGGGGTACTACGAGCAGTACTTC
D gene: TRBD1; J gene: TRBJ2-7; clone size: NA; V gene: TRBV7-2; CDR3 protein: CASSPNGAGGPYEQYF; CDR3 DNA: TGTGCCAGCAGCCCCAATGGGGCAGGGGGTCCCTACGAGCAGTACTTC
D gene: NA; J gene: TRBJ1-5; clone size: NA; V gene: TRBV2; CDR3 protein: CASIMDRFSNQPQHF; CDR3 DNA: TGTGCCAGCATTATGGACAGATTCAGCAATCAGCCCCAGCATTTT
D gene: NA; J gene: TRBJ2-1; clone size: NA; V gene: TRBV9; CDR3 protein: CASSPEGGSSYNEQFF; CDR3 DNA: TGTGCCAGCAGCCCCGAGGGGGGGAGCTCCTACAATGAGCAGTTCTTC
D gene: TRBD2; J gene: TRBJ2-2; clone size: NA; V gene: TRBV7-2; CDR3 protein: CASSSTGAGGPPGELFF; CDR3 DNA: TGTGCCAGCAGCTCGACGGGGGCGGGGGGGCCGCCCGGGGAGCTGTTTTTT
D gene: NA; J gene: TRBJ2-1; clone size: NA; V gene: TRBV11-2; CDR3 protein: CASSPGAGVHNEQFF; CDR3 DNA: TGTGCCAGCAGCCCTGGGGCAGGGGTCCACAATGAGCAGTTCTTC
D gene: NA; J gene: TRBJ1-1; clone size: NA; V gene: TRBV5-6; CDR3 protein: CASSLGWRQNTEAFF; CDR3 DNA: TGTGCCAGCAGCTTGGGGTGGAGGCAGAACACTGAAGCTTTCTTT
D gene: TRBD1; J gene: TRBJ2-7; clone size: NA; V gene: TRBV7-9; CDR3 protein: CASRHTRQGPEQYF; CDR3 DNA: TGTGCCAGCAGACACACAAGACAGGGGCCCGAGCAGTACTTC
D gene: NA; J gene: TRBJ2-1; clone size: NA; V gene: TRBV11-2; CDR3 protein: CASSPGLAGAGGSEQFF; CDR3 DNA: TGTGCCAGCAGCCCCGGACTAGCAGGGGCAGGGGGAAGTGAGCAGTTCTTC
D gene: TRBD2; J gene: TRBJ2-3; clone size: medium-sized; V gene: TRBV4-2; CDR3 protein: CASSQARSGGTDTQYF; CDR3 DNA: TGTGCCAGCAGCCAAGCACGTAGCGGGGGCACAGATACGCAGTATTTT
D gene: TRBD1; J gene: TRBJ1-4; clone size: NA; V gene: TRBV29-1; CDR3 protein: CSVRGGGTGAEKLFF; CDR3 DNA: TGCAGCGTTCGGGGAGGGGGGACAGGGGCCGAAAAACTGTTTTTT
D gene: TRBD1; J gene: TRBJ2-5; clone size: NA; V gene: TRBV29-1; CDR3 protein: CSVDRGQGETQYF; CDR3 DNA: TGCAGCGTTGACAGGGGGCAGGGAGAGACCCAGTACTTC
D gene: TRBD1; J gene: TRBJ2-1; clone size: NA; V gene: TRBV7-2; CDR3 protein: CASSLEGTGRDEQFF; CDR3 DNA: TGTGCCAGCAGCTTAGAGGGGACAGGGCGCGATGAGCAGTTCTTC
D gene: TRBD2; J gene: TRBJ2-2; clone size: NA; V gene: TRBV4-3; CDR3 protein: CASSPDSGDTGELFF; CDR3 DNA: TGCGCCAGCAGCCCCGATAGCGGGGACACCGGGGAGCTGTTTTTT
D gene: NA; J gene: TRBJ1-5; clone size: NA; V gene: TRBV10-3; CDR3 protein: CAITPQVFLCNQPQHF; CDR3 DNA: TGTGCCATCACACCCCAGGTTTTCCTATGCAATCAGCCCCAGCATTTT
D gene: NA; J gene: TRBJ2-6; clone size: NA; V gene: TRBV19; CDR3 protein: CASSIFAGVLSGANVLTF; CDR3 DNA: TGTGCCAGTAGTATTTTCGCAGGGGTCCTCTCTGGGGCCAACGTCCTGACTTTC
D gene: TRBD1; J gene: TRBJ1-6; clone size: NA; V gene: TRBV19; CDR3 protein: CASSRDRGTPLHF; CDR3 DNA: TGTGCCAGTAGCAGGGACAGGGGGACACCCCTCCACTTT
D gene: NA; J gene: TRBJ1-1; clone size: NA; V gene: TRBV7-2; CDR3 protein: CASSLFYSPSEAFF; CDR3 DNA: TGTGCCAGCAGCTTATTTTACTCTCCTTCTGAAGCTTTCTTT
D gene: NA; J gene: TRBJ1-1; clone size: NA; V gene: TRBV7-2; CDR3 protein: CASSLTGLQAEAFF; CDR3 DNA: TGTGCCAGCAGCCTAACCGGCCTCCAGGCTGAAGCTTTCTTT
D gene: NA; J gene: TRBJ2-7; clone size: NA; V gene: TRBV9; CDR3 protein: CASSVTTQGHEQYF; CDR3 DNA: TGTGCCAGCAGCGTAACTACCCAGGGCCACGAGCAGTACTTC
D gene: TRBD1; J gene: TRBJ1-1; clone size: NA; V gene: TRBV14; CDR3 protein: CASSQRTGRPAFF; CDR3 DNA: TGTGCCAGCAGCCAAAGGACAGGGCGGCCAGCTTTCTTT
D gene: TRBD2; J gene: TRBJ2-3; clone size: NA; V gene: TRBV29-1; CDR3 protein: CSVGTRLAATDTQYF; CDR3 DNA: TGCAGCGTTGGTACTCGACTAGCGGCTACAGATACGCAGTATTTT
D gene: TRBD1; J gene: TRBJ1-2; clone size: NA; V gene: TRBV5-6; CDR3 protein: CASSGKGANGYTF; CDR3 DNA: TGTGCCAGCAGCGGGAAGGGGGCGAACGGCTACACCTTC